This is a list of T cell receptor beta chains from one sample in a study of blood T cell repertoires in COVID-19. Libraries were prepared by immunoSEQ multiplex PCR; TCRdb keeps only in-frame clonotypes and omits some of them. In the table there are some 150,000 clones, 84% of which are singletons. The sequenced sample consisted of peripheral blood. The source is a woman aged 80 or over in a cohort sampled during active or convalescent COVID-19. Both conserved end residues are part of each CDR3. Fields, in order: D gene, V gene, clone size, J gene, CDR3 DNA, CDR3 protein. The D gene is left open where the match is weak. The size entry is marked missing in some rows and otherwise reads once, few, many or a size class.

d_gene: TRBD2
v_gene: TRBV11-1
abundance: -
j_gene: TRBJ2-7
CDR3nt: TGTGCCAGCAGCTTTCGTCGCGGGGGAACCTACGAGCAGTACTTC
CDR3aa: CASSFRRGGTYEQYF

d_gene: -
v_gene: TRBV7-9
abundance: -
j_gene: TRBJ2-3
CDR3nt: TGTGCCAGCAGCTCTCGCACAACAGATACGCAGTATTTT
CDR3aa: CASSSRTTDTQYF

d_gene: -
v_gene: TRBV7-2
abundance: -
j_gene: TRBJ2-3
CDR3nt: TGTGCCAGCAGCCTAGACTTCTACACAGATACGCAGTATTTT
CDR3aa: CASSLDFYTDTQYF

d_gene: TRBD1
v_gene: TRBV5-8
abundance: -
j_gene: TRBJ1-1
CDR3nt: TGTGCCAGCAGCCTGGGACAGGGGGCCCCTGAAGCTTTCTTT
CDR3aa: CASSLGQGAPEAFF

d_gene: -
v_gene: TRBV3-1/TRBV3-2
abundance: -
j_gene: TRBJ1-5
CDR3nt: TGTGCCAGCAGTCGAGGCTACAATCAGCCCCAGCATTTT
CDR3aa: CASSRGYNQPQHF

d_gene: TRBD2
v_gene: TRBV9
abundance: -
j_gene: TRBJ2-1
CDR3nt: TGTGCCAGCAGCGTAAGCGGGGTAGACTACAATGAGCAGTTCTTC
CDR3aa: CASSVSGVDYNEQFF

d_gene: TRBD1
v_gene: TRBV27
abundance: -
j_gene: TRBJ1-5
CDR3nt: TGTGCCAGCAGTTACAGGGGCCAGCATAATCAGCCCCAGCATTTT
CDR3aa: CASSYRGQHNQPQHF

d_gene: -
v_gene: TRBV27
abundance: -
j_gene: TRBJ1-1
CDR3nt: TGTGCCAGCAGTTCAGCCGGGGGTGAAGCTTTCTTT
CDR3aa: CASSSAGGEAFF

d_gene: -
v_gene: TRBV19
abundance: -
j_gene: TRBJ1-2
CDR3nt: TGTGCCAGTAGCAGGGACAAAGCTAACTATGGCTACACCTTC
CDR3aa: CASSRDKANYGYTF

d_gene: -
v_gene: TRBV6-2/TRBV6-3
abundance: -
j_gene: TRBJ2-1
CDR3nt: TGTGCCAGCAGTTACCCCGGGGAATATGAGCAGTTCTTC
CDR3aa: CASSYPGEYEQFF

d_gene: TRBD1
v_gene: TRBV30
abundance: -
j_gene: TRBJ1-6
CDR3nt: TGTGCCTGGACCAAGGACAGGGGGTTTCCTCCGGATAATTCACCCCTCCACTTT
CDR3aa: CAWTKDRGFPPDNSPLHF

d_gene: TRBD2
v_gene: TRBV7-3
abundance: -
j_gene: TRBJ2-3
CDR3nt: TGTGCCAGCAGCTTAGGGCGAGCGGGGGAGGCAGATACGCAGTATTTT
CDR3aa: CASSLGRAGEADTQYF

d_gene: TRBD2
v_gene: TRBV18
abundance: once
j_gene: TRBJ2-3
CDR3nt: TGTGCCAGCTCAACCGGACTAGCGGACACAGATACGCAGTATTTT
CDR3aa: CASSTGLADTDTQYF

d_gene: TRBD1
v_gene: TRBV2
abundance: -
j_gene: TRBJ1-3
CDR3nt: TGTGCCAGCAGCGACAGGGGTCGAAACACCATATATTTT
CDR3aa: CASSDRGRNTIYF

d_gene: -
v_gene: TRBV4-3
abundance: -
j_gene: TRBJ2-2
CDR3nt: TGCGCCAGCAGCCTGCAAGGAGCCGGGGAGCTGTTTTTT
CDR3aa: CASSLQGAGELFF

d_gene: TRBD2
v_gene: TRBV7-2
abundance: once
j_gene: TRBJ2-5
CDR3nt: TGTGCCAGCAGCTTCGGGCGACTAGCGGGGGGGGGACAAGAGACCCAGTACTTC
CDR3aa: CASSFGRLAGGGQETQYF

d_gene: -
v_gene: TRBV7-3
abundance: -
j_gene: TRBJ2-3
CDR3nt: TGTGCCAGCAGCTTAACTAGCGCGGAGGGAGATACGCAGTATTTT
CDR3aa: CASSLTSAEGDTQYF

d_gene: TRBD1
v_gene: TRBV24-1
abundance: -
j_gene: TRBJ2-3
CDR3nt: TGTGCCACCAGTGAGGGGGACAGGGCTAGAGATACGCAGTATTTT
CDR3aa: CATSEGDRARDTQYF

d_gene: TRBD2
v_gene: TRBV7-2
abundance: -
j_gene: TRBJ2-3
CDR3nt: TGTGCCAGCAGCTTAGGGTCGCGGCGGGGGACTAGCACAGATACGCAGTATTTT
CDR3aa: CASSLGSRRGTSTDTQYF

d_gene: -
v_gene: TRBV5-4
abundance: few
j_gene: TRBJ2-5
CDR3nt: TGTGCCAGCAGCCGGAAAAGACAGGCACAAGAGACCCAGTACTTC
CDR3aa: CASSRKRQAQETQYF

d_gene: TRBD1
v_gene: TRBV18
abundance: -
j_gene: TRBJ1-1
CDR3nt: TGTGCCAGCTCACAAGGGACAGGGATTGGGGGGACTGAAGCTTTCTTT
CDR3aa: CASSQGTGIGGTEAFF

d_gene: -
v_gene: TRBV15
abundance: -
j_gene: TRBJ1-2
CDR3nt: TGTGCCACCAGCTCAGAGGGGGACGCGAGGCAGGGCTATGGCTACACCTTC
CDR3aa: CATSSEGDARQGYGYTF

d_gene: TRBD1
v_gene: TRBV7-9
abundance: once
j_gene: TRBJ1-5
CDR3nt: TGTGCCAGCAGCTTAGGGTCAGCAGGAACAGGGGCGCAGCATTTT
CDR3aa: CASSLGSAGTGAQHF

d_gene: -
v_gene: TRBV7-2
abundance: -
j_gene: TRBJ1-3
CDR3nt: TGTGCCAGCAGTTCAGGGCGACCTGGAAACACCATATATTTT
CDR3aa: CASSSGRPGNTIYF

d_gene: -
v_gene: TRBV11-2
abundance: -
j_gene: TRBJ2-1
CDR3nt: TGTGCCAGCAGCTTATCTGGCGGTGTAGAGCAGTTCTTC
CDR3aa: CASSLSGGVEQFF

d_gene: TRBD1
v_gene: TRBV6-6
abundance: -
j_gene: TRBJ1-2
CDR3nt: TGTGCCAGCAGGGTACAGGGGGCCGGCTATGGCTACACCTTC
CDR3aa: CASRVQGAGYGYTF

d_gene: TRBD1
v_gene: TRBV6-5
abundance: once
j_gene: TRBJ1-5
CDR3nt: TGTGCCAGCAGTTTGAACAGGGGTGACCGTGGGCCCCAGCATTTT
CDR3aa: CASSLNRGDRGPQHF

d_gene: TRBD2
v_gene: TRBV14
abundance: -
j_gene: TRBJ2-4
CDR3nt: TGTGCCAGCAGCCCTGGACTAGCGGGGACTGTCTGGACCAAAAACATTCAGTACTTC
CDR3aa: CASSPGLAGTVWTKNIQYF